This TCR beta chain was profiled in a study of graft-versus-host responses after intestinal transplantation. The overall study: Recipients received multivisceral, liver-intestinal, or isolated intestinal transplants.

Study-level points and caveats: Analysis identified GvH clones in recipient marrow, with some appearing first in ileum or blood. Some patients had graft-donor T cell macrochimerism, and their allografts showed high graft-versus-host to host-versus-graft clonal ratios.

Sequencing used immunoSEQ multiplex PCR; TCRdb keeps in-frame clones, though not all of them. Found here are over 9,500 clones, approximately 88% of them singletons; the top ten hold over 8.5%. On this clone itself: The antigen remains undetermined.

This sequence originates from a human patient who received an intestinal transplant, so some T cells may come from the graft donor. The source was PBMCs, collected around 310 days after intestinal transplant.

CDR3: CASSLVGRLGLTPNTEAFF. For the CDR3, the DNA is TGCGCCAGCAGCTTGGTGGGCAGGCTGGGGTTAACACCGAACACTGAAGCTTTCTTT. The chain is built from TRBV5-1 and TRBJ1-1; no definite D call. In germline, CDR1 is SGHRS, CDR2 YFSETQ. The V end was cut by 0 bases, the J end by 1 base, with 22 bases between. CDR3 size: 19 residues.